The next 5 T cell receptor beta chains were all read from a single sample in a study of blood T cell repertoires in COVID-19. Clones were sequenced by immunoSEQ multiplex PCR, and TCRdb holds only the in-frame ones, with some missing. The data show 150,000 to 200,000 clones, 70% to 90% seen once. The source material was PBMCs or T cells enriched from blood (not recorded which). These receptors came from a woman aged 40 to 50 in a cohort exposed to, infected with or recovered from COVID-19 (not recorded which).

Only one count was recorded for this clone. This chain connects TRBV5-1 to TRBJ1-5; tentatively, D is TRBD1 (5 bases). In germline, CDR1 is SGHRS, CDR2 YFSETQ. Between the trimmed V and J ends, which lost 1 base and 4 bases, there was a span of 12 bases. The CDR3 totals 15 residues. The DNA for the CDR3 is TGCGCCAGCAGCTTGACAGGAGCCTCTAATCAGCCCCAGCATTTT. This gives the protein CASSLTGASNQPQHF.

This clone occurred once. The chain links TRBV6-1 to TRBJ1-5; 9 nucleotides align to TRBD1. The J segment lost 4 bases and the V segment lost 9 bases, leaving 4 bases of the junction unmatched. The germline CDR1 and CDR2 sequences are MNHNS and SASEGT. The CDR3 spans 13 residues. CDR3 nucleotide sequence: TGTGCCAGTCTGGGACAGGGTAATCAGCCCCAGCATTTT. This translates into CASLGQGNQPQHF.

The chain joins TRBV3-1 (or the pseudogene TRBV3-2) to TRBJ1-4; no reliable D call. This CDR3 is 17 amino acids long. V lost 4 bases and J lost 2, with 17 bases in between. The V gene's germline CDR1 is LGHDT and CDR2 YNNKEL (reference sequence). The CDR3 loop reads CASSPQRGGSTNEKLFF. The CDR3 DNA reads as TGTGCCAGCAGCCCCCAGCGTGGTGGATCGACTAATGAAAAACTGTTTTTT.

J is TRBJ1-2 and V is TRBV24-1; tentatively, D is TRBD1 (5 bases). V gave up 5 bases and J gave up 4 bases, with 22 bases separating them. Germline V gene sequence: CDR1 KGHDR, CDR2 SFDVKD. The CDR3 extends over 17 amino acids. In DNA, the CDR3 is TGTGCCACCAGTGGGGGGGGAATGGGCAGTGCTGTCTATGGCTACACCTTC. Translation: CATSGGGMGSAVYGYTF.

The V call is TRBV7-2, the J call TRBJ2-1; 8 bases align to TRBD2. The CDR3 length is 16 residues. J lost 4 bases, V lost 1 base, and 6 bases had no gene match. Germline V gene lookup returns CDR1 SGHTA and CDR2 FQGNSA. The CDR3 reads CASSLGAQRGYNEQFF. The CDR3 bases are TGTGCCAGCAGCTTAGGAGCCCAGCGGGGGTACAATGAGCAGTTCTTC.